The source of this T cell receptor beta chain is a study of T cells in Graves' hyperthyroidism and ophthalmopathy. The table lists this clonotype with many counts. Amplification targeted TCR beta CDR3 regions from RNA transcripts. The HTBI primer set served for first-round RT-PCR of the TCR CDR3. A single record per CDR3 protein comes from TCRdb applying MiXCR to the multiplex PCR reads. The sample lists hundreds of thousands of distinct CDR3 sequences, roughly 14% seen once, with 4.3% in the top ten. The material sequenced was blood. The TCR sequence derives from a woman aged 40-49 years with Graves' ophthalmopathy.

The CDR3 coding sequence is TGTGCCAGCAGCCCAATAGGGAACTACGAGCAGTACTTC. Amino acid sequence: CASSPIGNYEQYF. The V gene is TRBV7-9, the J gene TRBJ2-7; the D is unclear. Germline loops: CDR1 SEHNR, CDR2 FQNEAQ (reference sequence). V was trimmed by 5 bases and J by 3 bases, leaving 11 bases between them. The CDR3 runs to 13 residues.